Listed below are T cell receptor beta chains from one sample, sequenced in a study of T cell responses to AZD1222 COVID-19 vaccine. TCRdb's copy holds only in-frame clones and misses some; the assay was immunoSEQ multiplex PCR. This sample has roughly 150,000 clones; less than 95% occur once, and the top ten carry 1.3%. The sample was peripheral blood, taken on day 0 of AZD1222 vaccination. The origin of the receptors is an adult in good health. CDR3s include the opening cysteine and the closing phenylalanine or tryptophan. The D gene is left open where the match is weak. Not every row has a clone size; where given, it reads once, few, many or a size class.

TRBD2	TRBV7-3	.	TRBJ2-2	CASSLNFLPGLAGVGHTGELFF	TGTGCCAGCAGCCTCAACTTCCTGCCGGGACTAGCGGGAGTCGGGCACACCGGGGAGCTGTTTTTT
.	TRBV3-1/TRBV3-2	.	TRBJ2-4	CASSSNPASGMDIQYF	TGTGCCAGCAGCTCGAACCCGGCCTCGGGGATGGACATTCAGTACTTC
.	TRBV27	.	TRBJ1-2	CASSPTPWGGYGYTF	TGTGCCAGCAGTCCGACCCCCTGGGGGGGCTATGGCTACACCTTC
TRBD1	TRBV27	.	TRBJ1-5	CASSLQGAGQAQPQHF	TGTGCCAGCAGTCTCCAGGGGGCAGGGCAGGCTCAGCCCCAGCATTTT
TRBD1	TRBV10-3	.	TRBJ1-1	CAISESPGGTEAFF	TGTGCCATCAGTGAGTCTCCAGGGGGCACTGAAGCTTTCTTT
TRBD2	TRBV5-6	.	TRBJ2-7	CASRSGGGLQEQYF	TGTGCCAGCAGGAGCGGGGGAGGGCTGCAGGAGCAGTACTTC
.	TRBV24-1	.	TRBJ1-5	CATSAGSYSNQPQHF	TGTGCCACCAGTGCCGGGTCCTATAGCAATCAGCCCCAGCATTTT
.	TRBV3-1/TRBV3-2	once	TRBJ1-3	CASSKTGTYSGNTIYF	TGTGCCAGCAGCAAAACCGGGACATACTCTGGAAACACCATATATTTT
.	TRBV14	.	TRBJ2-2	CASSQDRGSGELFF	TGTGCCAGCAGCCAAGATCGGGGGTCCGGGGAGCTGTTTTTT
.	TRBV4-1	.	TRBJ1-1	CASSQDESVGRMNTEAFF	TGCGCCAGCAGCCAAGATGAGTCGGTGGGCAGGATGAACACTGAAGCTTTCTTT
.	TRBV7-2	.	TRBJ2-7	CASSLAGNSYEQYF	TGTGCCAGCAGCTTAGCGGGCAACTCCTACGAGCAGTACTTC
.	TRBV30	.	TRBJ1-3	CAWSPRGASGNTIYF	TGTGCCTGGAGTCCAAGGGGGGCCTCTGGAAACACCATATATTTT
.	TRBV19	.	TRBJ1-6	CASSIGGYSPLHF	TGTGCCAGTAGTATAGGAGGGTATTCACCCCTCCACTTT
TRBD2	TRBV28	once	TRBJ2-2	CASSSIGLRLSGKISGELFF	TGTGCCAGCAGTTCTATCGGACTACGGCTAAGCGGGAAGATTTCCGGGGAGCTGTTTTTT
.	TRBV29-1	.	TRBJ2-2	CSVGAGRAGELFF	TGCAGCGTTGGTGCGGGCCGGGCCGGGGAGCTGTTTTTT
TRBD1	TRBV28	.	TRBJ1-5	CASLDRDSNQPQHF	TGTGCCAGCCTAGACAGGGATAGCAATCAGCCCCAGCATTTT
.	TRBV15	.	TRBJ2-7	CATGTRPGRVGYEQYF	TGTGCCACCGGCACCCGCCCCGGCAGGGTGGGCTACGAGCAGTACTTC
TRBD2	TRBV30	.	TRBJ2-3	CAWLNGGSTDTQYF	TGTGCCTGGCTAAACGGGGGGAGCACAGATACGCAGTATTTT
.	TRBV27	.	TRBJ1-5	CASSLSIIPGASNQPQHF	TGTGCCAGCAGTTTATCGATAATCCCGGGCGCCTCCAATCAGCCCCAGCATTTT
TRBD1	TRBV28	.	TRBJ1-4	CATPGQGNEKLFF	TGTGCCACTCCGGGACAGGGGAATGAAAAACTGTTTTTT
TRBD1	TRBV19	few	TRBJ1-6	CASKQGANSPLHF	TGTGCCAGTAAACAGGGGGCCAATTCACCCCTCCACTTT
TRBD1	TRBV27	.	TRBJ1-5	CASSLKGAMGNQPQHF	TGTGCCAGCAGTTTAAAGGGGGCGATGGGGAATCAGCCCCAGCATTTT
TRBD1	TRBV13	few	TRBJ2-7	CASSLGTASYEQYF	TGTGCCAGCAGCCTGGGGACAGCCTCCTACGAGCAGTACTTC
TRBD2	TRBV7-9	.	TRBJ2-2	CASSGLAGGRRTGELFF	TGTGCCAGCAGCGGACTAGCGGGGGGCCGGAGGACCGGGGAGCTGTTTTTT
.	TRBV2	.	TRBJ1-2	CASSGDGYGYTF	TGTGCCAGCAGTGGAGATGGCTATGGCTACACCTTC
TRBD2	TRBV11-2	.	TRBJ2-4	CASSASGRGYIQYF	TGTGCCAGCAGCGCAAGCGGGAGGGGATACATTCAGTACTTC
.	TRBV11-3	.	TRBJ2-3	CASSLSSGGGLGTQYF	TGTGCCAGCAGCTTATCTAGCGGAGGGGGTTTGGGTACGCAGTATTTT
.	TRBV5-1	.	TRBJ1-2	CASSLTDYNYGYTF	TGCGCCAGCAGCTTGACAGACTACAACTATGGCTACACCTTC
.	TRBV7-9	.	TRBJ2-2	CASSLPLGNGELFF	TGTGCCAGCAGCCTACCACTTGGGAACGGGGAGCTGTTTTTT
TRBD1	TRBV27	.	TRBJ2-7	CASSWGQGVVYEQYF	TGTGCCAGCAGCTGGGGGCAGGGGGTAGTTTACGAGCAGTACTTC
.	TRBV7-9	.	TRBJ1-2	CASSAGRGYGYTF	TGTGCCAGCAGCGCAGGAAGGGGTTATGGCTACACCTTC
.	TRBV6-1	few	TRBJ2-7	CASSERGGRTYEQYF	TGTGCCAGCAGTGAACGGGGAGGACGGACCTACGAGCAGTACTTC
.	TRBV24-1	.	TRBJ1-2	CATSDWRTANLYGYTF	TGTGCCACCAGTGATTGGCGGACAGCCAATTTATATGGCTACACCTTC
.	TRBV18	.	TRBJ2-7	CASSPPGRSYEQYF	TGTGCCAGCTCACCACCGGGACGCTCCTACGAGCAGTACTTC
TRBD2	TRBV29-1	.	TRBJ2-7	CSVEAQGGLASGEQYF	TGCAGCGTTGAAGCCCAGGGGGGACTAGCGTCGGGCGAGCAGTACTTC
TRBD2	TRBV3-1/TRBV3-2	.	TRBJ2-3	CASSQHRLAGSTDTQYF	TGTGCCAGCAGCCAACATCGACTAGCGGGAAGCACAGATACGCAGTATTTT
.	TRBV27	.	TRBJ1-3	CASSPTLISGNTIYF	TGTGCCAGCAGTCCGACACTTATCTCTGGAAACACCATATATTTT
.	TRBV15	.	TRBJ2-7	CATSRDSEGGYEQYF	TGTGCCACCAGCAGAGATTCCGAGGGCGGTTACGAGCAGTACTTC
.	TRBV9	once	TRBJ2-7	CASSVDPPVIAGGRYEQYF	TGTGCCAGCAGCGTAGACCCCCCCGTTATAGCAGGAGGACGCTACGAGCAGTACTTC
.	TRBV10-3	.	TRBJ1-2	CAISESADYGYTF	TGTGCCATCAGTGAGTCCGCCGACTATGGCTACACCTTC
.	TRBV5-4	.	TRBJ2-1	CASSLEVGYRDEQFF	TGTGCCAGCAGCTTGGAGGTTGGCTACCGAGATGAGCAGTTCTTC
TRBD2	TRBV27	.	TRBJ2-1	CASKREGLAGGNNEQFF	TGTGCCAGCAAGCGCGAAGGACTAGCGGGAGGGAACAATGAGCAGTTCTTC
.	TRBV18	.	TRBJ2-7	CASSPTGYGNEQYF	TGTGCCAGCTCACCTACCGGGTACGGGAACGAGCAGTACTTC
.	TRBV2	.	TRBJ1-5	CASSLARVNQPQHF	TGTGCCAGCAGCTTGGCCAGAGTCAATCAGCCCCAGCATTTT
TRBD2	TRBV6-1	once	TRBJ2-3	CASSEAPAGTQDTQYF	TGTGCCAGCAGTGAAGCGCCAGCGGGGACCCAAGATACGCAGTATTTT
.	TRBV27	.	TRBJ1-2	CASSRPPGYGYTF	TGTGCCAGCAGTCGACCACCAGGCTATGGCTACACCTTC
.	TRBV5-1	.	TRBJ1-5	CASSLEGSNQPQHF	TGCGCCAGCAGCTTGGAGGGCAGCAATCAGCCCCAGCATTTT
TRBD1	TRBV19	.	TRBJ1-2	CATGRDREGANYGYTF	TGTGCCACCGGACGGGACAGGGAAGGGGCTAACTATGGCTACACCTTC
TRBD1	TRBV5-1	.	TRBJ1-4	CASRGQGNEKLFF	TGCGCCAGCAGGGGACAGGGTAATGAAAAACTGTTTTTT
.	TRBV12-3/TRBV12-4	.	TRBJ2-7	CASSANGAYEQYF	TGTGCCAGCAGTGCCAACGGCGCCTACGAGCAGTACTTC
.	TRBV12-3/TRBV12-4	once	TRBJ2-3	CASSPITDTQYF	TGTGCCAGCAGCCCGATCACAGATACGCAGTATTTT
.	TRBV19	.	TRBJ1-5	CASSTGDYSNQPQHF	TGTGCCAGTAGTACAGGAGATTATAGCAATCAGCCCCAGCATTTT
TRBD2	TRBV19	once	TRBJ2-1	CASSIVAGGPLIYNEQFF	TGTGCCAGTAGTATAGTAGCGGGAGGGCCCTTAATCTACAATGAGCAGTTCTTC
.	TRBV6-6	.	TRBJ1-1	CASSYLRQRNTEAFF	TGTGCCAGCAGTTACTTGCGTCAGAGGAACACTGAAGCTTTCTTT
TRBD1	TRBV6-1	once	TRBJ2-5	CASSDTGQVRGETQYF	TGTGCCAGCAGTGACACGGGACAGGTGAGGGGAGAGACCCAGTACTTC
.	TRBV12-3/TRBV12-4	.	TRBJ1-2	CASSTTGDYGYTF	TGTGCCAGCAGTACCACGGGGGACTATGGCTACACCTTC
.	TRBV6-1	.	TRBJ2-2	CASSESGVGELFF	TGTGCCAGCAGTGAATCCGGGGTGGGGGAGCTGTTTTTT
.	TRBV15	.	TRBJ2-6	CATSRLGTSNSGANVLTF	TGTGCCACCAGCCGCCTGGGGACCTCTAACTCTGGGGCCAACGTCCTGACTTTC
TRBD2	TRBV20-1	.	TRBJ2-3	CSASVWFRGTSGSTDTQYF	TGCAGTGCTAGTGTGTGGTTCAGGGGGACTAGCGGGAGTACAGATACGCAGTATTTT